The T cell receptor (beta chain) under discussion was sequenced for a study of Ad26.COV2.S vaccination and SARS-CoV-2 variants. The protocol was immunoSEQ multiplex PCR, while the TCRdb copy is restricted to in-frame clones and leaves out a portion. The table lists fewer than 300,000 clones, around 87% of them singletons. The CDR3 has 15 residues. The germline V and J ends were trimmed by 1 base and 5 bases, with 12 bases remaining between them. The germline V gene has CDR1 SGHRS and CDR2 YFSETQ. Treatment given: 15 to 20 received Ad26.COV2.S at low or high dose, single or two shots; about 5 received placebo; per-sample allocation not given. All samples were drawn on day 63, counting from the first vaccine or placebo injection.

This material consisted of peripheral blood, taken in a trial of Ad26.COV2.S vaccine versus placebo. V is TRBV5-1 and J is TRBJ2-2; D gene ambiguous. The TCR comes from a person between 18 and 59 years old who received the Ad26.COV2.S COVID-19 vaccine or a placebo. Here the CDR3 reads CASSLPMGTTGELFF. The DNA for the CDR3 is TGCGCCAGCAGCTTGCCTATGGGAACAACCGGGGAGCTGTTTTTT.